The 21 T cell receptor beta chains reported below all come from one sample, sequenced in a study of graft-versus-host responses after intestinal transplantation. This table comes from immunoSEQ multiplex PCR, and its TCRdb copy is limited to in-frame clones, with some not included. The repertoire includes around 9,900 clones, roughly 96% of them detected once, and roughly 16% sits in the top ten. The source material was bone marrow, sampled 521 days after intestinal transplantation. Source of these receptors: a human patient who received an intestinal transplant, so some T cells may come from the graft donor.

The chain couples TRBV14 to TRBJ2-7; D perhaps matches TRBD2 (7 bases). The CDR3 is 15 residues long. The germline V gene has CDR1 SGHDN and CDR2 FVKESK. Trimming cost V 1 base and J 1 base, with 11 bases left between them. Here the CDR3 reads CASSQGRGRSYEQYF. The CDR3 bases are TGTGCCAGCAGCCAAGGGCGGGGGCGGTCCTACGAGCAGTACTTC. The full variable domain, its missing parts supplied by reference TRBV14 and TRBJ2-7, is EAGVTQFPSHSVIEKGQTVTLRCDPISGHDNLYWYRRVMGKEIKFLLHFVKESKQDESGMPNNRFLAERTGGTYSTLKVQPAELEDSGVYFCASSQGRGRSYEQYFGPGTRLTVT.

CDR3 amino acids: CASRMSGTEQFF. The CDR3 region has the DNA TGTGCCAGCAGGATGAGCGGGACCGAGCAGTTCTTC. The gene calls are TRBV28 and TRBJ2-1; 7 bases fit TRBD2. The V gene's germline CDR1 is MDHEN and CDR2 SYDVKM. V lost 6 bases, J lost 10 bases, and 6 bases stayed unmatched. This CDR3 region has 12 residues. Complete variable domain (other parts from reference TRBV28 and TRBJ2-1): DVKVTQSSRYLVKRTGEKVFLECVQDMDHENMFWYRQDPGLGLRLIYFSYDVKMKEKGDIPEGYSVSREKKERFSLILESASTNQTSMYLCASRMSGTEQFFGPGTRLTVL.

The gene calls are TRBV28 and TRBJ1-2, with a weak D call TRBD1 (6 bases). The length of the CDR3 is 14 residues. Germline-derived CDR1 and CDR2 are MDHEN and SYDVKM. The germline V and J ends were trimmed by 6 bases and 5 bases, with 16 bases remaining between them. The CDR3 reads CASRRSGQTYGYTF. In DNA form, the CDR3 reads TGTGCCAGCAGACGAAGCGGACAGACATATGGCTACACCTTC.

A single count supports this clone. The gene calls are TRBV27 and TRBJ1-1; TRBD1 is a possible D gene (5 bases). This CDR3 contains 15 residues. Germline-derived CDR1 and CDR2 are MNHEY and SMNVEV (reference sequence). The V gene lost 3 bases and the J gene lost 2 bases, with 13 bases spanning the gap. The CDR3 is CASSFGDQGNTEAFF. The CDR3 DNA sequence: TGTGCCAGCAGTTTTGGGGATCAGGGCAACACTGAAGCTTTCTTT.

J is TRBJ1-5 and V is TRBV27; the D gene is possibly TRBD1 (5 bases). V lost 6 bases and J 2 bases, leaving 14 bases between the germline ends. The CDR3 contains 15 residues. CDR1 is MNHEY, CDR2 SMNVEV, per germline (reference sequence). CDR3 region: CASRSSGLGNQPQHF. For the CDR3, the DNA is TGTGCCAGCAGGTCCTCAGGGCTGGGCAATCAGCCCCAGCATTTT.

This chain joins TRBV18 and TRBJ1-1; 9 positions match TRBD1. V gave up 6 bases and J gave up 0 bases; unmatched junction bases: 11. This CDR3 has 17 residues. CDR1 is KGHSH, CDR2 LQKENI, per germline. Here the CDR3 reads CASSTTGGNRMNTEAFF. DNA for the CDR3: TGTGCCAGCTCCACCACAGGGGGCAATAGGATGAACACTGAAGCTTTCTTT.

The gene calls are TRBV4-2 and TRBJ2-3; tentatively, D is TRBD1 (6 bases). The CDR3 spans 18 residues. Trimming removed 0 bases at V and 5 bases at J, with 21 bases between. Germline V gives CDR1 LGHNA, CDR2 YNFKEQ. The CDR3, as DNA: TGTGCCAGCAGCCAAGATCGGTTCGCAGGAAAAGGGGGAGATACGCAGTATTTT. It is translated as CASSQDRFAGKGGDTQYF.

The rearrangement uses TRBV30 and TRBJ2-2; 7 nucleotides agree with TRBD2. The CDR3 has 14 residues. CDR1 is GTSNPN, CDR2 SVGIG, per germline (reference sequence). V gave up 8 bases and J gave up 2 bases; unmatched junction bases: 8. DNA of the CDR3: TGTGCCCCCCCAGGCGGGAGCAACACCGGGGAGCTGTTTTTT. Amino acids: CAPPGGSNTGELFF.

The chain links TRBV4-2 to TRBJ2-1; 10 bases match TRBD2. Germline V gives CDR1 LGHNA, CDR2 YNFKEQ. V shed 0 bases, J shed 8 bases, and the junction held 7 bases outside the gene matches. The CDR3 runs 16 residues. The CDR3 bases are TGTGCCAGCAGCCAAGAGGCTAGCGGGAGTTCGTATGAGCAGTTCTTC. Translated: CASSQEASGSSYEQFF.

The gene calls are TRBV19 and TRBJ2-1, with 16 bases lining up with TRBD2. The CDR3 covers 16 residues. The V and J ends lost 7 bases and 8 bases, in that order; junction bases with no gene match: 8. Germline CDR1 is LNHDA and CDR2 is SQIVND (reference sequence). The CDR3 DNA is TGTGCCAGTAAGGGGGGACTAGCGGGAGGGAGATATGAGCAGTTCTTC. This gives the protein CASKGGLAGGRYEQFF. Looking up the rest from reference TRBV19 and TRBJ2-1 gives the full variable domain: DGGITQSPKYLFRKEGQNVTLSCEQNLNHDAMYWYRQDPGQGLRLIYYSQIVNDFQKGDIAEGYSVSREKKESFPLTVTSAQKNPTAFYLCASKGGLAGGRYEQFFGPGTRLTVL.

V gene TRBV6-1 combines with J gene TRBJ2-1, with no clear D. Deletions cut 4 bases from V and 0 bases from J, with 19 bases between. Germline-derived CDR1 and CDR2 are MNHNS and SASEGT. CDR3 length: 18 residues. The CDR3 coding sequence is TGTGCCAGCAGTGCCCTAAAACCCGGACGGAGCTCCTACAATGAGCAGTTCTTC. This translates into CASSALKPGRSSYNEQFF.

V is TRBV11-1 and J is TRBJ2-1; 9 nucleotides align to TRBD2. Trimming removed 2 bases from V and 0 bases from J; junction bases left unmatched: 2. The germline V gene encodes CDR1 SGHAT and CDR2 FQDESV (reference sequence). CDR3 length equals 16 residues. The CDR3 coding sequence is TGTGCCAGCAGCTTAACTAGCGGGTACTCCTACAATGAGCAGTTCTTC. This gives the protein CASSLTSGYSYNEQFF. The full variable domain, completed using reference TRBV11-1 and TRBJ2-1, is EAEVAQSPRYKITEKSQAVAFWCDPISGHATLYWYRQILGQGPELLVQFQDESVVDDSQLPKDRFSAERLKGVDSTLKIQPAELGDSAMYLCASSLTSGYSYNEQFFGPGTRLTVL.

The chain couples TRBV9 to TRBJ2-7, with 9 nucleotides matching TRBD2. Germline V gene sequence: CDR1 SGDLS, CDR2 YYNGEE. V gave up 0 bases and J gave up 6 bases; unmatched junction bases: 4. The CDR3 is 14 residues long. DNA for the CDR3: TGTGCCAGCAGCGTAGAGGGACTAGCAACCGAGCAGTACTTC. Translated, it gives CASSVEGLATEQYF.

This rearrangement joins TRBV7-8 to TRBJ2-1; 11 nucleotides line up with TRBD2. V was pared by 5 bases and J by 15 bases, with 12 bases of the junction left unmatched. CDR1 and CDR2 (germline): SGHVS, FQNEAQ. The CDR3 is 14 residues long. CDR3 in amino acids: CASSARLAGFHPFF. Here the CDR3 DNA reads TGTGCCAGCAGCGCCCGACTAGCGGGATTTCATCCGTTCTTC.

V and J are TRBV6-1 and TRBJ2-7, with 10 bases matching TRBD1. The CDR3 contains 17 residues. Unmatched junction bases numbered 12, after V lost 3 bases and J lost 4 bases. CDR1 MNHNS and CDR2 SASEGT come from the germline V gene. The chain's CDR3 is CASSDLSQPGQGYEQYF. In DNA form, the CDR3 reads TGTGCCAGCAGTGATCTTTCCCAACCGGGACAGGGGTACGAGCAGTACTTC.

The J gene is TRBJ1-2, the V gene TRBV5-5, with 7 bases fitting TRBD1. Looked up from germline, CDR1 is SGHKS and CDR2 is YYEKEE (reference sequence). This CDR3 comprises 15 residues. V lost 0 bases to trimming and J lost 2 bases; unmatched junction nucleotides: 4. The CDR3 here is CASSLVAQGNYGYTF. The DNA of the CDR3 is TGTGCCAGCAGCTTGGTGGCACAGGGGAACTATGGCTACACCTTC.

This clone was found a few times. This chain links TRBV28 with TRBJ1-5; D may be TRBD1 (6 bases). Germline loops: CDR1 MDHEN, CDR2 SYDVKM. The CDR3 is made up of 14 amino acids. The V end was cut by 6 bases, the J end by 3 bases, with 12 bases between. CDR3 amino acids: CASRVQGINQPQHF. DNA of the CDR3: TGTGCCAGCAGAGTACAGGGCATCAATCAGCCCCAGCATTTT.

The CDR3 here is CALGGGGYEQYF. For the CDR3, the DNA is TGTGCCTTGGGTGGAGGGGGCTACGAGCAGTACTTC. This chain connects TRBV30 to TRBJ2-7; D may match TRBD1 or TRBD2 (6 bases each). CDR1 is GTSNPN and CDR2 is SVGIG in the germline V gene (reference sequence). V was clipped by 7 bases and J by 3 bases, with 13 bases between them. The CDR3 is made up of 12 amino acids.

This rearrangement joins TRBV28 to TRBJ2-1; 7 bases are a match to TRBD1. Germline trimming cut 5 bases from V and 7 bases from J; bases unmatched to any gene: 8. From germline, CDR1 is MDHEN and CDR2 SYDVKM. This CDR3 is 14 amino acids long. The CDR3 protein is CASSPYRGGNEQFF. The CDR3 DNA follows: TGTGCCAGCAGTCCATACAGGGGTGGAAATGAGCAGTTCTTC. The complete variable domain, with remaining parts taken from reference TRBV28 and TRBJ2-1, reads DVKVTQSSRYLVKRTGEKVFLECVQDMDHENMFWYRQDPGLGLRLIYFSYDVKMKEKGDIPEGYSVSREKKERFSLILESASTNQTSMYLCASSPYRGGNEQFFGPGTRLTVL.

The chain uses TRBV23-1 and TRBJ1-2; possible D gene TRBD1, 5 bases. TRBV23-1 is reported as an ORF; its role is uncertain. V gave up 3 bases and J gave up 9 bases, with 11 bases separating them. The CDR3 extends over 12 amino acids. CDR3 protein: CASSHPGTRYTF. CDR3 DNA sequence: TGCGCCAGCAGTCACCCCGGGACCCGCTACACCTTC.

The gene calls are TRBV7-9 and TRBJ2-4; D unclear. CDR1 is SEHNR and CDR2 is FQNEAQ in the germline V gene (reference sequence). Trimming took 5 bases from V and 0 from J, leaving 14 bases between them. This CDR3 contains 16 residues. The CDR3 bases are TGTGCCAGCAGCCCTTGGGTGGAACTAGCCAAAAACATTCAGTACTTC. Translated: CASSPWVELAKNIQYF.